The T cell receptor (beta chain) described here comes from a study of T cell responses to AZD1222 COVID-19 vaccine. The wider study: Recipients boosted at about 4 weeks or about 12 weeks are pooled. General study points: Only after the peak T cell response were repertoires sampled. CD4 TCRs covered the whole spike, strongest at regions 160-218 and 743-854.

For this clone: Its antigen remains unidentified.

V lost 4 bases and J 8 bases, leaving 14 bases between the germline ends. CDR1 MNHEY and CDR2 SMNVEV come from the germline V gene (reference sequence). The CDR3 is made up of 14 amino acids. Sequencing was performed with immunoSEQ multiplex PCR; in TCRdb, only in-frame clones are kept and a portion is missing. The table lists 130,000 or so clones, over 85% of them singletons. The sequences come from peripheral blood, collected on day 0 of AZD1222 vaccination. The sequence derives from an adult in good health. The gene calls are TRBV27 and TRBJ1-4; a possible D gene is TRBD1 (6 bases). This CDR3 reads CASSSLLRGEKLFF. The CDR3 DNA is TGTGCCAGCAGTTCTCTGCTTAGGGGGGAAAAACTGTTTTTT.